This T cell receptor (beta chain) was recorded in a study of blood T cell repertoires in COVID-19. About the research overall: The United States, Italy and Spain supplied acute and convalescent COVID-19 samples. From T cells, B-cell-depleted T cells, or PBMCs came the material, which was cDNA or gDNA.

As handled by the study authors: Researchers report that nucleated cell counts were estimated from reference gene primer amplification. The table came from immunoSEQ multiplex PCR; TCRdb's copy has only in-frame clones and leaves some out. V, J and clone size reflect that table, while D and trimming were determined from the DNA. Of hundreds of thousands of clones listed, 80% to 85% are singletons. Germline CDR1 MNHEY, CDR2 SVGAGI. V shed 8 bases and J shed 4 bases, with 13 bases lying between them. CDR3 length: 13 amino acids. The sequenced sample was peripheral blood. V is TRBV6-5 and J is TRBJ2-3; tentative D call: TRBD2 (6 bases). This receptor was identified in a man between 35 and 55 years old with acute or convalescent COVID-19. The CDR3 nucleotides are TGTGCCAGCGGTAGGAGGGGAGCAGATACGCAGTATTTT. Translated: CASGRRGADTQYF.